One T cell receptor (beta chain) is described in this entry. No antigen is known for it. Each TCR beta cDNA library carried unique molecular identifiers. T cells numbering roughly 1 to 10 million yielded about 500,000 cDNA molecules. MiXCR was run by TCRdb on the PCR reads, yielding one entry per CDR3 protein. The sample carries approximately 460,000 distinct CDR3 sequences, around 40% recorded once. This record comes from a study of post-analysis software for immune sequencing data. General study points: A handful of TRBV segments were significantly more frequent in patients than in controls. TRBV5-6, TRBV5-1 and TRBV20-1 were among these segments.

CDR3 length equals 16 residues. Germline V gene data show CDR1 as MNHEY and CDR2 as SVGEGT. V dropped 2 bases and J dropped 1; count of bases not matched to a gene: 5. The chain carries TRBV6-2 or TRBV6-3 and TRBJ2-3, with 8 bases fitting TRBD2. The material sequenced was blood. The TCR sequence derives from a girl between 5 and 17 years old with multiple sclerosis. The CDR3 here is CASSYGSGMGTDTQYF. CDR3 bases: TGTGCCAGCAGTTACGGTAGCGGGATGGGCACAGATACGCAGTATTTT.